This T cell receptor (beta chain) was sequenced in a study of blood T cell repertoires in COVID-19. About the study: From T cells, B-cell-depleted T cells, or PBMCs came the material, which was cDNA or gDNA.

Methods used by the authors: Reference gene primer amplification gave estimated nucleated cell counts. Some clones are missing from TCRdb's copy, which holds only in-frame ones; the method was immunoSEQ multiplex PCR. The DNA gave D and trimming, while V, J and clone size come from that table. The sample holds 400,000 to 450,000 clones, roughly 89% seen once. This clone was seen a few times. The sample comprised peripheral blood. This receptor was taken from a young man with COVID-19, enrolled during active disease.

The CDR3 region is CASSPRTSGYEQYF. As DNA, the CDR3 is TGTGCCAGCAGCCCGAGGACTAGTGGCTACGAGCAGTACTTC. The chain carries TRBV7-9 and TRBJ2-7; TRBD2 aligns across 7 bases. Trimming removed 5 bases from V and 3 bases from J; junction bases left unmatched: 7. The CDR3 is made up of 14 amino acids. Germline CDR1 is SEHNR and CDR2 is FQNEAQ (reference sequence).